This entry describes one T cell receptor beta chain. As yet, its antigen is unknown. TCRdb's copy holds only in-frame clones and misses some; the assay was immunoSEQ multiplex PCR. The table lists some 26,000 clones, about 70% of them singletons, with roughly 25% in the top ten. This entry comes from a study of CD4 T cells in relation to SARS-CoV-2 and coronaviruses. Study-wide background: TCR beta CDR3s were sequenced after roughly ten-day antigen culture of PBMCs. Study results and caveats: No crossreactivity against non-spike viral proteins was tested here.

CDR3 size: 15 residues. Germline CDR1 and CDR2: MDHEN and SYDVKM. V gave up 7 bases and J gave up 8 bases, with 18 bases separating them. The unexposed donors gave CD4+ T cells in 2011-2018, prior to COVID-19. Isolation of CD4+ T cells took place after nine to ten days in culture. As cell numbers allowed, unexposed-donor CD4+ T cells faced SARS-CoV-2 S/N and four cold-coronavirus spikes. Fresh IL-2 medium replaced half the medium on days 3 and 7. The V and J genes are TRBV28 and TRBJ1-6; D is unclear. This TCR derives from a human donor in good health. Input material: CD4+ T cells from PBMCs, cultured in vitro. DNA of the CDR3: TGTGCCAGCACCCTACCCGGAGTGGGTGATTCACCCCTCCACTTT. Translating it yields CASTLPGVGDSPLHF.